The sequence of this T cell receptor (beta chain) was determined in a study of blood T cell repertoires in COVID-19. Study context: T cells, B-cell-depleted T cells, or PBMCs provided the cDNA or gDNA that served as material.

Generated by immunoSEQ multiplex PCR, the TCRdb table keeps only in-frame clones and is missing some. The sample lists fewer than 250,000 clones; 70% to 90% were seen once. V shed 7 bases and J 8 bases; nucleotides not matched to a gene: 11. The CDR3 extends over 15 amino acids. Germline lookup yields CDR1 SNHLY and CDR2 FYNNEI. This sequence originates from a woman aged 40 to 50 with acute COVID-19. The chain couples TRBV2 to TRBJ1-4, with TRBD1 identical over 9 bases. Sequencing input: PBMCs or T cells enriched from blood (not recorded which). The CDR3 is CASKSLGQGNEKLFF. CDR3 in DNA: TGTGCCAGCAAAAGTTTGGGACAGGGAAACGAAAAACTGTTTTTT.